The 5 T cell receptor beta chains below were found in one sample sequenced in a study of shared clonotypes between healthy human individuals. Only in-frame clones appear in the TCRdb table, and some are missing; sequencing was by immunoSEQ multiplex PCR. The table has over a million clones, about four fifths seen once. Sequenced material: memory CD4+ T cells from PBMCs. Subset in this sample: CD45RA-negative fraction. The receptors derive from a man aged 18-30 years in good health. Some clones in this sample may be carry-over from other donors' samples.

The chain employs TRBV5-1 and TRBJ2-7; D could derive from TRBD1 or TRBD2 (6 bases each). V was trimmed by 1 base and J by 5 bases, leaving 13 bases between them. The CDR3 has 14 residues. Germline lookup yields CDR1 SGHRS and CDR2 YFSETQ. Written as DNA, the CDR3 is TGCGCCAGCAGCTTGTCCGGGGGCGTCCACGAGCAGTACTTC. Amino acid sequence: CASSLSGGVHEQYF.

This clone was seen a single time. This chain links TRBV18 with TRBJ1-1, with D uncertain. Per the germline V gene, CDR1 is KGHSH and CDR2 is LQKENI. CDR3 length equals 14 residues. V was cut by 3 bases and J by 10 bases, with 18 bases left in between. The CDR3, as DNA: TGTGCCAGCTCACCTCCTGGACGGGGATTTGGAGCTTTCTTT. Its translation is CASSPPGRGFGAFF.

CDR3 loop: CASSQDRGPYNEQFF. CDR3 DNA: TGCGCCAGCAGTCAGGACAGGGGGCCTTACAATGAGCAGTTCTTC. The chain uses TRBV5-1 and TRBJ2-1; 11 bases fit TRBD1. CDR1 is SGHRS and CDR2 is YFSETQ in the germline V gene. J gave up 4 bases and V 5 bases, and 5 bases lay outside the gene matches. The CDR3 is 15 amino acids.

CDR3 in amino acids: CASSSLTYNEQFF. The CDR3 nucleotides read TGTGCCAGCAGCTCCTTGACCTACAATGAGCAGTTCTTC. The V and J genes are TRBV7-8 and TRBJ2-1; D is undetermined. Trimming took 4 bases from V and 2 from J, leaving 6 bases between them. CDR1 SGHVS and CDR2 FQNEAQ come from the germline V gene. This CDR3 has 13 amino acids.

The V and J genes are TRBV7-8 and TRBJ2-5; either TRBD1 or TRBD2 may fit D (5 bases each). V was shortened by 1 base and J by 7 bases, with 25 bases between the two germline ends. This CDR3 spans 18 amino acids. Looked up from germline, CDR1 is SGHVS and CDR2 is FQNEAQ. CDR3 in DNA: TGTGCCAGCAGCTTAGGGCCGAGGGGCACTGGCGGGTACGTGACCCAGTACTTC. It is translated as CASSLGPRGTGGYVTQYF.